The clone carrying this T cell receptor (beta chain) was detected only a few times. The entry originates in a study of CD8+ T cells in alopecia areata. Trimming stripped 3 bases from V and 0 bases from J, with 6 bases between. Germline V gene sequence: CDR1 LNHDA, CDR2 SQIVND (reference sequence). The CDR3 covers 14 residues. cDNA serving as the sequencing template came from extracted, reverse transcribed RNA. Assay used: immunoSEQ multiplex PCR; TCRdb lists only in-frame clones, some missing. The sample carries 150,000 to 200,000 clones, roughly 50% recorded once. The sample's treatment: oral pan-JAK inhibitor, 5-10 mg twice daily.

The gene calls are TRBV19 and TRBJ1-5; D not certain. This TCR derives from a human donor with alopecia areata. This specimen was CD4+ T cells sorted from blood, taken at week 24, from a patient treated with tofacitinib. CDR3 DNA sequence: TGTGCCAGTAGTATCGTCAGTAGCAATCAGCCCCAGCATTTT. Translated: CASSIVSSNQPQHF.